This T cell receptor (beta chain) was obtained from a study of PD-L1 blockade in urothelial cancer. For the study at large: Analyses were performed on blood at 3 weeks after treatment start (the second dose) and at 6 weeks.

Profiling relied on immunoSEQ multiplex PCR, and the TCRdb table lists in-frame clones only, not all of them. The sample has more than 85,000 clones, around 86% seen once. Time point described: pretreatment peripheral blood. Anywhere from 1 to 8 samples came from each patient, spanning pretreatment and on-treatment. The table lists this clone with a few counts. Germline V CDR1 and CDR2: MNHNS, SASEGT. This CDR3 comprises 18 residues. V shed 4 bases and J 3 bases; nucleotides not matched to a gene: 9. The rearrangement joins TRBV6-1 to TRBJ2-2; 12 positions agree with TRBD2. The sequence was collected from a man between 60 and 70 years old with urothelial cancer. The source material was PBMCs, sampled around atezolizumab (anti-PD-L1) treatment. CDR3 sequence reads: CASSATSPSGGDTGELFF. CDR3 in DNA: TGTGCCAGCAGTGCGACCAGCCCTAGCGGGGGGGACACCGGGGAGCTGTTTTTT.